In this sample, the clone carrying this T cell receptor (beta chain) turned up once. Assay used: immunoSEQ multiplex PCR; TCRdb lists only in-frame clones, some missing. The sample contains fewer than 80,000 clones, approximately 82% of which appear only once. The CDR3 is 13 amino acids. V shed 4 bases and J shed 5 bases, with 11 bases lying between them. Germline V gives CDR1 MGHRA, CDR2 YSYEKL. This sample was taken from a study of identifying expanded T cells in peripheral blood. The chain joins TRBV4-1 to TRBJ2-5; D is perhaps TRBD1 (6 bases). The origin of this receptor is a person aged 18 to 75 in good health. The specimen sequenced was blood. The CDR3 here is CASSRFQGETQYF. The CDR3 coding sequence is TGCGCCAGCAGCCGCTTCCAGGGGGAGACCCAGTACTTC.